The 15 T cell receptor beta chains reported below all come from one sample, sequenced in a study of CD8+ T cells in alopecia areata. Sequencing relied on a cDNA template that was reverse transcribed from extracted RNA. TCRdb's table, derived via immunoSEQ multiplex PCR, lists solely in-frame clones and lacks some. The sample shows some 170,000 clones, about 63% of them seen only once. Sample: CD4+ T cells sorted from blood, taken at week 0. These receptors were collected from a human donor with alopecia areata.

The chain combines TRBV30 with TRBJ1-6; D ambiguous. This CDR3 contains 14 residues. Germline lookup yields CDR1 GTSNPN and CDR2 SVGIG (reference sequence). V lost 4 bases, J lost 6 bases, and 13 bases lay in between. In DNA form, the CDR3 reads TGTGCCTGGAAGCTGGACTCTGGTAATTCACCCCTCCACTTT. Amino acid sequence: CAWKLDSGNSPLHF.

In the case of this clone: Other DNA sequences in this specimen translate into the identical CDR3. This CDR3 is CSVEADGYTF. DNA for the CDR3: TGCAGCGTTGAGGCGGATGGCTACACCTTC. The J gene is TRBJ1-2, the V gene TRBV29-1; D remains unclear. Trimming pared 3 bases from V and 6 bases from J, leaving 5 bases between. This CDR3 region has 10 residues. Germline V gives CDR1 SQVTM, CDR2 ANQGSEA.

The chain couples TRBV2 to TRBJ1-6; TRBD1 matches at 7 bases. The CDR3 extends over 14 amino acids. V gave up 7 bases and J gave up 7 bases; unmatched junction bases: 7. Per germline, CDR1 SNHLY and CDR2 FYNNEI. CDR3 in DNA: TGTGCCAGCAACATCGGACAGGCCAATTCACCCCTCCACTTT. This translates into CASNIGQANSPLHF.

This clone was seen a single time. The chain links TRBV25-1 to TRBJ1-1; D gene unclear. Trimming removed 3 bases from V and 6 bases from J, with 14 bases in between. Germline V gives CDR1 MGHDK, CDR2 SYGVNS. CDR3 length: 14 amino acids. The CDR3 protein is CASSERSRSSEAFF. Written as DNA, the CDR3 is TGTGCCAGCAGTGAGCGATCCAGGAGCTCTGAAGCTTTCTTT.

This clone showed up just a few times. The CDR3 reads CSVGGTEGNQPQHF. Here the CDR3 DNA reads TGCAGCGTTGGGGGGACAGAGGGCAATCAGCCCCAGCATTTT. The V call is TRBV29-1, the J call TRBJ1-5, with TRBD1 matching over 7 bases. After removal of 4 bases from V and 2 bases from J, the junction contained 5 bases not matched to a gene. The CDR3 has 14 amino acids. Germline loops: CDR1 SQVTM, CDR2 ANQGSEA. The full variable domain, rest sourced from reference TRBV29-1 and TRBJ1-5, is SAVISQKPSRDICQRGTSLTIQCQVDSQVTMMFWYRQQPGQSLTLIATANQGSEATYESGFVIDKFPISRPNLTFSTLTVSNMSPEDSSIYLCSVGGTEGNQPQHFGDGTRLSIL.

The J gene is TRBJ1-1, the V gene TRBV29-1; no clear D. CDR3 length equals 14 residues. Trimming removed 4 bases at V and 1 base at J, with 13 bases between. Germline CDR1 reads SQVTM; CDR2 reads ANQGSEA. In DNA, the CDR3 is TGCAGCGTTGGAAACGGGCAGAGGAACACTGAAGCTTTCTTT. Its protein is CSVGNGQRNTEAFF.

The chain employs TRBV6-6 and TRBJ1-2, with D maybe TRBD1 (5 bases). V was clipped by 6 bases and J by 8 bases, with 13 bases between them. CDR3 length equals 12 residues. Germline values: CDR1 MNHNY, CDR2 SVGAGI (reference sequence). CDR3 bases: TGTGCCAGCAGCAGGGAGGTAGTCGGCTACACCTTC. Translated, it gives CASSREVVGYTF.

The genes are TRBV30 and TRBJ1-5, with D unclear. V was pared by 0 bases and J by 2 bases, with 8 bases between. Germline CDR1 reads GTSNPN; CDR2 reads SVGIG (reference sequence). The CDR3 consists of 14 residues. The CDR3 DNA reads TGTGCCTGGAGTGTTTATGGGGGCAATCAGCCCCAGCATTTT. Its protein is CAWSVYGGNQPQHF.

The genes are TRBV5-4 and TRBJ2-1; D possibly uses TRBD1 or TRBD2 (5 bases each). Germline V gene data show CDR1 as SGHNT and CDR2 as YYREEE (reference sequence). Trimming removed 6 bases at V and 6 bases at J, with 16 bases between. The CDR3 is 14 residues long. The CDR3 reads CASNLLGEFNEQFF. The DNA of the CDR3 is TGTGCCAGCAACCTTCTAGGGGAGTTCAATGAGCAGTTCTTC.

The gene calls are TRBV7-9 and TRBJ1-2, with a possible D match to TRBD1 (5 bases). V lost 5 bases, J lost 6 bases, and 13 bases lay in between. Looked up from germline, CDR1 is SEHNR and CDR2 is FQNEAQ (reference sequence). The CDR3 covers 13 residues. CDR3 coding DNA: TGTGCCAGCAGCCTTATACTGGGGCATGGCTACACCTTC. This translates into CASSLILGHGYTF.

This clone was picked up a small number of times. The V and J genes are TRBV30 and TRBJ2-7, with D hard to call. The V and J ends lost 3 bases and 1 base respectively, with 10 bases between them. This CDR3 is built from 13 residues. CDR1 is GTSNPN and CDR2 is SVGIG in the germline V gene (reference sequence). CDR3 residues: CAWSPAASYEQYF. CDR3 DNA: TGTGCCTGGAGCCCGGCGGCATCCTACGAGCAGTACTTC.

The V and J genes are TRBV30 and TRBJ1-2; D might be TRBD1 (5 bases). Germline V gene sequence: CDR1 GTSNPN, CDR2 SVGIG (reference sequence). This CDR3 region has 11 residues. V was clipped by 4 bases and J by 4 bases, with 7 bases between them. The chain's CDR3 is CAWTQGYGYTF. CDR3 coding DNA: TGTGCCTGGACTCAGGGCTATGGCTACACCTTC.

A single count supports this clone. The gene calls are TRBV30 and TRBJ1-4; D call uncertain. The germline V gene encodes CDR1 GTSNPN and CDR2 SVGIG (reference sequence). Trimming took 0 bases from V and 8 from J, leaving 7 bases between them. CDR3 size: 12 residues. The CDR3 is CAWSVVGEKLFF. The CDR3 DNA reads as TGTGCCTGGAGTGTCGTAGGGGAAAAACTGTTTTTT.

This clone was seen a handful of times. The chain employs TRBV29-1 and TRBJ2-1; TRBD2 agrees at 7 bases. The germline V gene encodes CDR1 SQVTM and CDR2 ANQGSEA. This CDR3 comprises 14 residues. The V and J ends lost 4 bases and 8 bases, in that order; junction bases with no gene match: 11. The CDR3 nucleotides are TGCAGCGTTGGTCGACTAGCTTCGTTGGATGAGCAGTTCTTC. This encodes CSVGRLASLDEQFF.

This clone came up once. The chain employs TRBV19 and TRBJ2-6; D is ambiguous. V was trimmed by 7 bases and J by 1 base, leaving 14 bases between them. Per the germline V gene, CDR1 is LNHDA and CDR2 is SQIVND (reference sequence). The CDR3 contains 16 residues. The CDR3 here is CASTFSFASGANVLTF. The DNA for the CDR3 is TGTGCCAGTACCTTCAGTTTTGCTTCTGGGGCCAACGTCCTGACTTTC.